This T cell receptor beta chain is from a study of Graves' ophthalmopathy and Graves' hyperthyroidism. General study findings and limits: Most thyroid clonotypes expanded beyond 0.001 frequency were also found in blood.

Exclusion criteria comprised other autoimmune diseases, uncontrolled infections, pregnancy or lactation in patients. Details on this clonotype: Its specificity is unknown.

Investigators amplified TCR beta CDR3 regions from RNA transcripts. An opening RT-PCR round employed HTBI primers and preceded a second-round multiplex PCR. TCRdb redid the calling of the multiplex PCR reads with MiXCR, one entry per CDR3 protein. The sample gives around 670,000 distinct CDR3 sequences, 40% of which show up once; around 40% is in the top ten. The V end lost 10 bases, the J end lost 2 bases, and 17 bases lay between the germline ends. This CDR3 contains 14 residues. CDR1 is LNHNV, CDR2 YYDKDF, per germline (reference sequence). The sequencing input was peripheral blood. The chain links TRBV15 to TRBJ1-2; a weak D match, TRBD1 (6 bases). The origin of this receptor is an adult man with Graves' ophthalmopathy. CDR3 in amino acids: CASSSGRGNYGYTF. In DNA form, the CDR3 reads TGTGCCAGCAGTAGCGGCAGGGGAAACTATGGCTACACCTTC.